The entry below gives a single T cell receptor beta chain sequence along with its context. The cohort comprised adults aged about 18 to 89 years residing in approximately 25 US areas. Each recovered donor of Cohort 3 presented with two negative PCRs, clearance, or symptom resolution. The CDR3 is 15 residues long. Deletions cut 2 bases from V and 0 bases from J, with 8 bases between. Germline V gene data show CDR1 as SGHVS and CDR2 as FQNEAQ. Assay used: immunoSEQ multiplex PCR; TCRdb lists only in-frame clones, some missing. The table includes more than 300,000 clones, 70% to 90% detected once. This record comes from a study of blood T cell repertoires in COVID-19. Overall study: The United States, Italy and Spain supplied acute and convalescent COVID-19 samples. The cDNA or gDNA used as material had been derived from T cells, B-cell-depleted T cells, or PBMCs.

The chain recombines TRBV7-8 with TRBJ1-5; D is undetermined. The sequencing input was PBMCs or T cells enriched from blood (not recorded which). This receptor was obtained from a woman aged 18-29 years who had recovered from COVID-19. CDR3 bases: TGTGCCAGCAGCTTAACCGGGGATAGCAATCAGCCCCAGCATTTT. Translated: CASSLTGDSNQPQHF.